This T cell receptor beta chain appears in the sequencing data of a study of cytomegalovirus exposure and HLA in healthy donors. Whole-study findings and limits: DRB1 showed the most TCR associations and HLA-C the fewest in a later analysis, as rates varied by HLA locus.

The CDR3 runs 13 residues. With 7 bases removed from V and 3 bases from J, the gap between germline ends came to 14 bases. Germline CDR1 and CDR2: SQVTM and ANQGSEA. The PCR ran on 60 Vbeta and 13 Jbeta primers. In the original analysis: Roughly 76 million unique TCR beta chains, around 10 million of them shared, were counted by a later analysis. Sequencing used immunoSEQ multiplex PCR; TCRdb keeps in-frame clones, though not all of them. That table furnishes V, J and clone size, whereas the DNA furnished D and trimming. In the table there are nearly 200,000 clones, about 85% of which are singletons. On this clone: What it binds is unknown.

The sequence came from a male donor in good health and CMV-seropositive. Sequencing was performed on PBMCs. This chain uses TRBV29-1 with TRBJ2-3; D might be TRBD2 (5 bases). CDR3 loop: CSGGLAGTDTQYF. CDR3 DNA sequence: TGCAGCGGGGGTCTAGCTGGGACAGATACGCAGTATTTT.